The present TCR beta chain was sequenced within a study of T-cell reconstitution after alpha-beta-depleted transplantation in children. The library targeted TCRbeta and was prepared with unique molecular identifiers. A single record per CDR3 protein comes from TCRdb applying MiXCR to the PCR reads. The data show some 390,000 distinct CDR3 sequences, roughly 22% seen once. The CDR3 consists of 14 residues. In germline, CDR1 is SGHTA, CDR2 FQGNSA. Trimming took off 5 bases at V and 5 bases at J, with 15 bases between the two ends. This clonotype was picked up a small number of times. The sample here was PBMCs from the stem cell graft donor, taken from the stem cell graft. The TCR originated in a human donor who donated a stem cell graft to a child with acute myeloid leukemia. This chain uses TRBV7-2 with TRBJ2-5; the D gene is possibly TRBD1 (6 bases). The CDR3 DNA follows: TGTGCCAGCAGCCGGATACAGGGAAAGGAGACCCAGTACTTC. Protein: CASSRIQGKETQYF.